The source of this T cell receptor (beta chain) is a study of cytotoxic CD8 clonotypes in ibrutinib-treated CLL. Turning to the study itself: The patients, under 13 relapsed/refractory and approximately 16 treatment-naive, included 17 who were IGHV unmutated.

Study conclusions and caveats: Public clonotypes, an uncommon group, contracted or remained stable on treatment. Age-matched healthy donor levels were exceeded by baseline clonality, which tracked circulating CD8+ T-cell counts.

The authors obtained around 2 micrograms of genomic DNA from cryopreserved PBMCs for TCR beta libraries. Using immunoSEQ multiplex PCR, the repertoire was profiled, and TCRdb retains in-frame clones only, with some absent. The sample carries about 63,000 clones, around 60% recorded once. Germline-derived CDR1 and CDR2 are SGHTS and YDEGEE. V dropped 0 bases and J dropped 2 bases, with 14 bases sitting between them. The CDR3 extends over 16 amino acids. On this clone: Its antigen is currently unknown.

The TCR originated in a human donor with chronic lymphocytic leukemia. The sequenced sample was PBMCs, obtained after 12 months of ibrutinib treatment. The genes are TRBV5-8 and TRBJ2-5; no definite D call. This CDR3 reads CASSLGVNGDQETQYF. The DNA of the CDR3 is TGTGCCAGCAGCTTGGGGGTCAATGGGGATCAAGAGACCCAGTACTTC.